Listed here are 32 T cell receptor beta chains from one sample, sequenced in a study of response to subunit inactivated influenza vaccine. Via MiXCR, TCRdb re-called the RT-PCR reads, giving one row per CDR3 protein. The sample lists around 530,000 distinct CDR3 sequences, 10% to 15% occurring once. The material was PBMCs from blood, obtained on the day of vaccination. Receptors originate from a man aged 50 to 60 who received an inactivated influenza vaccine.

V gene TRBV7-3 combines with J gene TRBJ2-3; tentatively, D is TRBD1 (5 bases). Germline CDR1 and CDR2: SGHTA and FQGTGA. This CDR3 has 16 residues. V lost 1 base and J 5 bases, leaving 16 bases between the germline ends. The CDR3 coding sequence is TGTGCCAGCAGCTTAAGTGGCAGGCTGCAGGGAGATACGCAGTATTTT. It codes for CASSLSGRLQGDTQYF.

This clonotype was observed a few times. The chain combines TRBV20-1 with TRBJ2-5, with TRBD1 matching over 9 bases. The CDR3 has 15 residues. V was pared by 6 bases and J by 0 bases, with 8 bases of the junction left unmatched. Germline V gene sequence: CDR1 DFQATT, CDR2 SNEGSKA (reference sequence). The CDR3 DNA sequence: TGCAGTGCCACAGGGACAGGGCGGTACCAAGAGACCCAGTACTTC. This encodes CSATGTGRYQETQYF.

This clonotype turned up a few times. V and J are TRBV5-1 and TRBJ2-3; the match to TRBD1 covers 8 bases. This CDR3 has 15 residues. Germline CDR1 is SGHRS and CDR2 is YFSETQ. V gave up 4 bases and J gave up 0 bases; unmatched junction bases: 4. The CDR3 sequence: CASSKDRASTDTQYF. The DNA of the CDR3 is TGCGCCAGCAGCAAGGACAGGGCCAGCACAGATACGCAGTATTTT.

In this sample, this clonotype turned up a few times. The V call is TRBV20-1, the J call TRBJ2-3; D gene unclear. CDR1 is DFQATT, CDR2 SNEGSKA, per germline (reference sequence). V was clipped by 1 base and J by 4 bases, with 9 bases between them. CDR3 length equals 13 residues. CDR3 coding DNA: TGCAGTGCTAGAGTTGGCAGCCCAGATACGCAGTATTTT. Protein sequence: CSARVGSPDTQYF.

This clonotype was picked up a small number of times. The genes are TRBV5-1 and TRBJ2-7; 7 nucleotides match TRBD1. Germline assignment: CDR1 SGHRS and CDR2 YFSETQ. J lost 4 bases, V lost 4 bases, and 5 bases had no gene match. This CDR3 comprises 13 residues. This CDR3 is CASSARDRYEQYF. DNA of the CDR3: TGCGCCAGCAGCGCTAGGGACAGATACGAGCAGTACTTC.

This clonotype has just a few counts. J is TRBJ2-1 and V is TRBV5-1, with 8 bases lining up with TRBD2. This CDR3 comprises 15 residues. Germline lookup yields CDR1 SGHRS and CDR2 YFSETQ. V trimming: 0 bases; J trimming: 6 bases; junction bases outside the gene matches: 5. The CDR3 region has the DNA TGCGCCAGCAGCTTGGCCCCGGGGACTAGCAATGAGCAGTTCTTC. This translates into CASSLAPGTSNEQFF.

This clonotype occurred a few times. The chain employs TRBV20-1 and TRBJ2-1; D is unresolved. V was cut by 3 bases and J by 7 bases, with 7 bases left in between. CDR1 is DFQATT and CDR2 is SNEGSKA in the germline V gene (reference sequence). The CDR3 sequence is 11 residues long. The CDR3 is CSARIRNEQFF. For the CDR3, the DNA is TGCAGTGCTAGGATCCGGAATGAGCAGTTCTTC.

The genes are TRBV29-1 and TRBJ2-1; D is possibly TRBD1 (5 bases). V was shortened by 4 bases and J by 6 bases, with 19 bases between the two germline ends. Germline assignment: CDR1 SQVTM and CDR2 ANQGSEA. This CDR3 spans 15 amino acids. In nucleotides, the CDR3 is TGCAGCGTTGCAGGGTCGGGCCAGGCCCTCAATGAGCAGTTCTTC. Translating it yields CSVAGSGQALNEQFF.

In its sample, this clonotype was seen many times. This rearrangement joins TRBV7-2 to TRBJ1-1; 9 bases align to TRBD1. The CDR3 runs to 15 residues. Germline V gene lookup returns CDR1 SGHTA and CDR2 FQGNSA. V gave up 0 bases and J gave up 7 bases; unmatched junction bases: 6. CDR3 sequence reads: CASSLAPGTGSEAFF. DNA for the CDR3: TGTGCCAGCAGCTTAGCGCCTGGGACAGGGAGTGAAGCTTTCTTT.

The genes are TRBV5-1 and TRBJ2-5; a weak D match, TRBD1 (6 bases). Germline CDR1 and CDR2: SGHRS and YFSETQ. The CDR3 runs 15 residues. The V end was cut by 0 bases, the J end by 8 bases, with 17 bases between. The CDR3 protein is CASSLELGGMETQYF. The CDR3 nucleotides read TGCGCCAGCAGCTTGGAGCTAGGGGGAATGGAAACCCAGTACTTC.

A few counts support this clonotype. The V call is TRBV5-1, the J call TRBJ2-2; TRBD1 matches 7 bases. Trimming removed 2 bases from V and 6 bases from J; junction bases left unmatched: 7. Germline V gene lookup returns CDR1 SGHRS and CDR2 YFSETQ. The CDR3 has 15 amino acids. The chain's CDR3 is CASSLTTGQAGELFF. The CDR3 DNA reads TGCGCCAGCAGCTTAACCACTGGACAGGCCGGGGAGCTGTTTTTT.

The chain is built from TRBV6-1 and TRBJ1-1, with D possibly TRBD1 on 6 matching bases. V dropped 7 bases and J dropped 0 bases, with 12 bases sitting between them. The CDR3 has 14 residues. The germline V gene encodes CDR1 MNHNS and CDR2 SASEGT. CDR3: CASKGGYLNTEAFF. The CDR3 DNA reads as TGTGCCAGCAAAGGGGGATATTTGAACACTGAAGCTTTCTTT.

The chain joins TRBV12-3 or TRBV12-4 to TRBJ2-1, with a tentative D call TRBD1 (6 bases). The germline V and J ends were trimmed by 5 bases and 9 bases, with 20 bases remaining between them. The CDR3 is 15 residues long. CDR3 in amino acids: CASSKSGREGGEQFF. As DNA, the CDR3 is TGTGCCAGCAGTAAATCGGGCCGAGAAGGGGGTGAGCAGTTCTTC.

This clonotype was seen a few times. The chain employs TRBV19 and TRBJ2-5, with a tentative D call TRBD2 (6 bases). This CDR3 has 11 amino acids. Germline CDR1 is LNHDA and CDR2 is SQIVND (reference sequence). Trimming took off 8 bases at V and 4 bases at J, with 8 bases between the two ends. The CDR3 loop is CASATRETQYF. CDR3 bases: TGTGCCAGTGCGACTAGAGAGACCCAGTACTTC. Using reference TRBV19 and TRBJ2-5 for the parts outside the CDR3, the full variable domain is DGGITQSPKYLFRKEGQNVTLSCEQNLNHDAMYWYRQDPGQGLRLIYYSQIVNDFQKGDIAEGYSVSREKKESFPLTVTSAQKNPTAFYLCASATRETQYFGPGTRLLVL.

V gene TRBV14 combines with J gene TRBJ2-5; D gene ambiguous. The V gene lost 1 base and the J gene lost 2 bases, with 8 bases spanning the gap. CDR1 SGHDN and CDR2 FVKESK come from the germline V gene. CDR3 length: 14 residues. This CDR3 is CASSQGFAQETQYF. DNA of the CDR3: TGTGCCAGCAGCCAAGGTTTCGCTCAAGAGACCCAGTACTTC.

V gene TRBV9 combines with J gene TRBJ2-1, with unresolved D. This CDR3 is 16 amino acids long. The germline gives CDR1 SGDLS, CDR2 YYNGEE. V gave up 0 bases and J gave up 0 bases, with 10 bases separating them. The CDR3 protein is CASSVDLFSSYNEQFF. The CDR3 DNA follows: TGTGCCAGCAGCGTAGACCTTTTCAGCTCCTACAATGAGCAGTTCTTC.

This clonotype was detected once. The CDR3: CSARDPGRNQPQHF. CDR3 nucleotide sequence: TGCAGTGCTAGGGACCCGGGACGCAATCAGCCCCAGCATTTT. This chain connects TRBV20-1 to TRBJ1-5; tentatively, D is TRBD1 (5 bases). The CDR3 is 14 residues long. CDR1 and CDR2 (germline): DFQATT, SNEGSKA (reference sequence). V lost 3 bases to trimming and J lost 2 bases, with 11 bases between them.

In nucleotides, the CDR3 is TGTGCCAGCACCCCGACAGGGCTTTACACCTTC. It codes for CASTPTGLYTF. The V and J genes are TRBV12-3 or TRBV12-4 and TRBJ1-2; 7 bases line up with TRBD1. The CDR3 runs to 11 residues. The trim removed 7 bases at V and 11 bases at J, leaving 7 bases unmatched.

This clonotype was detected only a few times. V gene TRBV28 combines with J gene TRBJ1-1; D remains ambiguous. V dropped 6 bases and J dropped 5 bases, with 16 bases sitting between them. The CDR3 runs to 14 residues. Germline V gene data show CDR1 as MDHEN and CDR2 as SYDVKM. The CDR3 loop reads CASSFAVGWTEAFF. CDR3 sequence (DNA): TGTGCCAGCAGCTTCGCTGTTGGGTGGACTGAAGCTTTCTTT.

CDR3 sequence: CASTSQDRGFQAFF. CDR3 nucleotide sequence: TGTGCCAGCACCTCCCAGGACAGGGGGTTTCAAGCTTTCTTT. J is TRBJ1-1 and V is TRBV12-3 or TRBV12-4; 10 bases match TRBD1. V lost 7 bases and J lost 9; bases outside the gene matches: 11. The CDR3 consists of 14 residues.

This clonotype was found a few times. The chain carries TRBV29-1 and TRBJ2-1; 7 bases agree with TRBD2. V lost 6 bases to trimming and J lost 2 bases; unmatched junction nucleotides: 7. Germline V gene lookup returns CDR1 SQVTM and CDR2 ANQGSEA. The CDR3 is 14 residues long. The CDR3 loop reads CSVVGGGTYNEQFF. The CDR3 DNA reads as TGCAGCGTGGTTGGGGGGGGGACCTACAATGAGCAGTTCTTC.

The chain joins TRBV9 to TRBJ1-1; TRBD1 agrees at 7 bases. V was clipped by 0 bases and J by 4 bases; unmatched bases: 3. Germline V lookup: CDR1 SGDLS, CDR2 YYNGEE. The CDR3 loop spans 14 amino acids. The CDR3 protein is CASSVDRGGTEAFF. CDR3 sequence (DNA): TGTGCCAGCAGCGTAGACAGGGGAGGCACTGAAGCTTTCTTT. Full variable domain (rest looked up from reference TRBV9 and TRBJ1-1): DSGVTQTPKHLITATGQRVTLRCSPRSGDLSVYWYQQSLDQGLQFLIQYYNGEERAKGNILERFSAQQFPDLHSELNLSSLELGDSALYFCASSVDRGGTEAFFGQGTRLTVV.

This clonotype was counted between two and nine times. The V gene is TRBV20-1, the J gene TRBJ2-1; TRBD2 agrees at 7 bases. CDR3 length: 13 amino acids. Losses at the gene ends were 5 bases for V and 4 bases for J; bases not matched to a gene: 5. Germline values: CDR1 DFQATT, CDR2 SNEGSKA (reference sequence). This chain's CDR3 is CSASSGGYNEQFF. The CDR3 DNA reads TGCAGTGCTTCTAGCGGAGGTTACAATGAGCAGTTCTTC.

This clonotype was counted at least ten times. Relative to the germline gene, one junction end is altered; a read error may explain this. This chain joins TRBV28 and TRBJ2-7; 7 bases fit TRBD1. This CDR3 spans 12 amino acids. Germline V lookup: CDR1 MDHEN, CDR2 SYDVKM. The CDR3 region is CASNRGAYEQYF. Written as DNA, the CDR3 is TGTGCCAGCAACAGGGGCGCCTATGAGCAGTACTTC.

The genes are TRBV2 and TRBJ1-1; D is perhaps TRBD1 (6 bases). Germline loops: CDR1 SNHLY, CDR2 FYNNEI. Trimming pared 5 bases from V and 1 base from J, leaving 17 bases between. This CDR3 is 16 amino acids long. CDR3 coding DNA: TGTGCCAGCAGTCCCCCGGGACGGGGGCCGAACACTGAAGCTTTCTTT. Residues: CASSPPGRGPNTEAFF.

In its sample, this clonotype was seen a few times. This chain uses TRBV6-5 with TRBJ2-3; 9 bases agree with TRBD2. The CDR3 is made up of 16 amino acids. The germline V gene encodes CDR1 MNHEY and CDR2 SVGAGI. V lost 0 bases to trimming and J lost 2 bases; unmatched junction nucleotides: 3. The CDR3 DNA reads TGTGCCAGCAGTTACTCGACTAGCGGAAACACAGATACGCAGTATTTT. Translating it yields CASSYSTSGNTDTQYF.

The V and J genes are TRBV20-1 and TRBJ2-7; TRBD1 or TRBD2 may be the D gene (6 bases each). Trimming pared 4 bases from V and 2 bases from J, leaving 12 bases between. The CDR3 totals 13 residues. The germline V gene encodes CDR1 DFQATT and CDR2 SNEGSKA (reference sequence). CDR3 sequence: CSATGDLTYEQYF. CDR3 nucleotide sequence: TGCAGTGCTACAGGGGACTTAACCTACGAGCAGTACTTC.

The table lists this clonotype with a few counts. The chain has TRBV6-2 or TRBV6-3 and TRBJ2-7; a weak D match, TRBD2 (6 bases). The CDR3 spans 15 residues. V was clipped by 0 bases and J by 2 bases, with 11 bases between them. Germline V gives CDR1 MNHEY, CDR2 SVGEGT. The CDR3 loop is CASSYSAGWAYEQYF. The CDR3 DNA reads TGTGCCAGCAGTTACTCGGCGGGATGGGCCTACGAGCAGTACTTC.

Only a few counts were recorded for this clonotype. The V call is TRBV6-2 or TRBV6-3, the J call TRBJ2-4; 9 bases align to TRBD1. There are 14 residues in the CDR3. Germline CDR1 MNHEY, CDR2 SVGEGT. J lost 7 bases, V lost 5 bases, and 6 bases had no gene match. CDR3 sequence: CASSAGTGFNIQYF. In nucleotides, the CDR3 is TGTGCCAGCAGTGCAGGGACAGGGTTCAACATTCAGTACTTC.

This clonotype was picked up a small number of times. The J gene is TRBJ1-5, the V gene TRBV20-1; D ambiguous. Trimming stripped 1 base from V and 2 bases from J, with 12 bases between. CDR1 and CDR2 (germline): DFQATT, SNEGSKA (reference sequence). The CDR3 length is 15 residues. CDR3 amino acids: CSARVGGSGNQPQHF. The CDR3 DNA follows: TGCAGTGCTAGAGTAGGAGGGAGTGGCAATCAGCCCCAGCATTTT.

This chain joins TRBV4-1 and TRBJ1-1, with D unclear. This CDR3 contains 13 residues. The germline V and J ends were trimmed by 4 bases and 4 bases, with 10 bases remaining between them. CDR1 is MGHRA and CDR2 is YSYEKL in the germline V gene. The CDR3 bases are TGCGCCAGCAGCCCCATGGGAGGCACTGAAGCTTTCTTT. Protein product: CASSPMGGTEAFF.

This clonotype came up a few times. This rearrangement joins TRBV29-1 to TRBJ1-1; the D gene is possibly TRBD1 (5 bases). Germline V gene lookup returns CDR1 SQVTM and CDR2 ANQGSEA. V was pared by 5 bases and J by 5 bases, with 12 bases between. There are 12 residues in the CDR3. CDR3 in amino acids: CSVTTGLTEAFF. The DNA for the CDR3 is TGCAGCGTTACCACAGGACTTACTGAAGCTTTCTTT.